This T cell receptor beta chain was retrieved from a study of cytomegalovirus exposure and HLA in healthy donors. Study-level background: An early data release held around 80 million unique TCRs from HLA-typed donors.

V was pared by 0 bases and J by 0 bases, with 6 bases between. Germline CDR1 and CDR2: GTSNPN and SVGIG (reference sequence). This CDR3 has 15 amino acids. Primers for the PCR totalled 60 Vbeta and 13 Jbeta. Clones were sequenced by immunoSEQ multiplex PCR, and TCRdb holds only the in-frame ones, with some missing. The table lists about 130,000 clones, just under 75% of them singletons. Donors were nominally healthy when sampled, though unrecorded immune exposures were likely. Sequencing used PBMCs. This clonotype was sampled from a man in his 60s in good health and CMV-seropositive. V is TRBV30 and J is TRBJ1-6, with D uncertain. The CDR3, as DNA: TGTGCCTGGAGTGTTCTAAGCTCCTATAATTCACCCCTCCACTTT. This gives the protein CAWSVLSSYNSPLHF.